What follows describes a single T cell receptor beta chain. This sample was included in a study of CD8 T cells in Susac syndrome. This CDR3 region has 12 residues. Germline CDR1 and CDR2: SGHRS and YFSETQ. The ends were cut back, 1 base at V and 2 bases at J, with 4 bases in the middle. From blood CD8+ and CD4+ T cells, the TCR beta chain was sequenced. cDNA came from about 0.5 to 1 ug RNA primed by random hexamers. Coverage of TCR beta CDR3 amplification by immunoSEQ multiplex PCR extended to 54 Vbeta and 13 Jbeta. TCRdb ran MiXCR on the immunoSEQ multiplex PCR reads and lists one entry per CDR3 protein. Of some 100,000 distinct CDR3 sequences listed, about 90% are singletons.

The sample comprised CD8+ T cells from PBMCs. The gene calls are TRBV5-1 and TRBJ2-7, with unresolved D. The origin of this receptor is a human donor in good health. CDR3 sequence reads: CASSLQAYEQYF. Here the CDR3 DNA reads TGCGCCAGCAGCTTGCAAGCCTACGAGCAGTACTTC.